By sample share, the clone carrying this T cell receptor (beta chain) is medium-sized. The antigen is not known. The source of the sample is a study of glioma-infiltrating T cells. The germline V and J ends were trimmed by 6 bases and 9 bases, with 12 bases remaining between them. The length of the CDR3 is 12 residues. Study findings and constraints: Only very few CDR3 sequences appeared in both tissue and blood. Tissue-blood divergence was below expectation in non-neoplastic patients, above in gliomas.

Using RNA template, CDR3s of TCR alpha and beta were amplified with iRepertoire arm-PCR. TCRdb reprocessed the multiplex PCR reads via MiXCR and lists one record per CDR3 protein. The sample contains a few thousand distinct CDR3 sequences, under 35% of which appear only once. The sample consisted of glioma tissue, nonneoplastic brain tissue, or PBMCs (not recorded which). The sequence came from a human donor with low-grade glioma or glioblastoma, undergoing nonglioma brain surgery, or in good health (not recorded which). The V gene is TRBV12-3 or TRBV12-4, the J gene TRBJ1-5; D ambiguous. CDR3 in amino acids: CASSPAGVPQHF. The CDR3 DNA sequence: TGTGCCAGCAGCCCCGCGGGAGTGCCCCAGCATTTT.